The sequence of this TCR beta chain was determined in a study of read filtering for tumor transcriptome and immune sequencing. This clonotype is termed medium-sized. The library was built from around 0.4 ug RNA with molecular barcoded adaptors for alpha/delta and beta/gamma chains. TCRdb independently ran MiXCR on the reads; one entry per CDR3 protein. The sample lists approximately 6,500 distinct CDR3 sequences, less than 25% occurring once. Sampling of bone marrow took place during active disease in every patient. The receptor comes from a donor at least 40 years old with multiple myeloma. Input material: a population of CD138-negative cells sorted from bone marrow.

CDR3 sequence: CASSGQGVNTEAFF. The CDR3 DNA reads as TGTGCCAGCAGCGGTCAGGGGGTGAACACTGAAGCTTTCTTT. The chain has TRBV11-2 and TRBJ1-1; 7 nucleotides line up with TRBD1. Trimming at V came to 5 bases and at J to 0 bases, leaving 3 bases not matched to a gene. Germline V gene lookup returns CDR1 SGHAT and CDR2 FQNNGV. The length of the CDR3 is 14 residues.